The 16 T cell receptor beta chains presented below share a single source sample, sequenced in a study of naive and memory T cell subsets listed by TCRdb under 2017. What the authors observed across the whole study: A few larger clonotypes were present in naive repertoires, especially CD8 naive repertoires, and these clonotypes were possibly memory cells re-expressing CD45RA.

Their antigen targets remain unknown. Receptor libraries were prepared by UMI-ligation and nested PCR. The sample was run on an Illumina MiSeq. The beta constant-region primer consisted of an equimolar mixture of two oligonucleotides that together covered TRBC1 and TRBC2. Four rounds of PCR were used to amplify ligated cDNA, with nested alpha and beta constant-region primers being used together with the SP2 primer. Clones were called with MiXCR by TCRdb after fastp trimmed the public reads at Q25, and only in-frame beta chains were retained. Under each unique CDR3 protein, matching rows form one entry showing the most common genes and DNA. This sample lists 120,000 to 150,000 distinct CDR3 sequences; roughly 20% were detected once. Roughly 0.1% of the sample goes to the ten largest clones. The sequenced sample was naive CD4+ T cells from blood. The cell subset or site label on this specimen signifies: naive T cells, CD45RA high CD27+. These receptors were obtained from a human donor in good health.

The rearrangement links TRBV18 to TRBJ1-1; the D is unclear. The germline gives CDR1 KGHSH, CDR2 LQKENI. This CDR3 is 12 amino acids long. The V end was cut by 5 bases, the J end by 5 bases, with 9 bases between. The CDR3, as DNA: TGTGCCAGCTCAGATATGGGGACTGAAGCTTTCTTT. The encoded protein is CASSDMGTEAFF.

The V and J genes are TRBV7-2 and TRBJ2-2; 9 nucleotides agree with TRBD1. Germline CDR1 SGHTA, CDR2 FQGNSA. The V and J ends lost 1 base and 7 bases, in that order; junction bases with no gene match: 4. The CDR3 length is 15 residues. The CDR3 spells CASSLGDRAGGELFF. The CDR3 region has the DNA TGTGCCAGCAGCTTAGGGGACAGGGCAGGCGGGGAGCTGTTTTTT.

Comments on this clonotype: The junction differs from germline at one of its ends, possibly a read error. V gene TRBV28 combines with J gene TRBJ1-5; D not resolved. From germline, CDR1 is MDHEN and CDR2 SYDVKM. The CDR3 is 12 residues long. The CDR3 DNA is TGTGCCAACAGTGAGGGCGGACAGCCCCAGCATTTT. This codes for CANSEGGQPQHF.

In its sample, this clonotype was seen many times. The chain couples TRBV20-1 to TRBJ2-7; possibly TRBD1 or TRBD2 for D (5 bases each). The CDR3 length is 11 residues. The germline CDR1 and CDR2 sequences are DFQATT and SNEGSKA (reference sequence). V was trimmed by 5 bases and J by 10 bases, leaving 15 bases between them. The CDR3 is CSAGDGYGQYF. In DNA, the CDR3 is TGCAGTGCTGGGGACGGTTACGGACAGTACTTC.

V usage is TRBV20-1 and J usage is TRBJ2-7; 8 positions agree with TRBD2. J lost 3 bases, V lost 3 bases, and 10 bases had no gene match. Germline V CDR1 and CDR2: DFQATT, SNEGSKA (reference sequence). This CDR3 contains 15 residues. CDR3 residues: CSASGAPGLGYEQYF. The CDR3, as DNA: TGCAGTGCTAGTGGAGCCCCGGGACTAGGCTACGAGCAGTACTTC.

Only a few counts were recorded for this clonotype. The chain links TRBV28 to TRBJ2-7, with 8 bases identical to TRBD2. This CDR3 region has 15 residues. Germline-derived CDR1 and CDR2 are MDHEN and SYDVKM. Trimming cost V 2 bases and J 4 bases; bases outside gene matches: 7. Here the CDR3 DNA reads TGTGCCAGCAGTTTAGGGAGCGGGGGCGGGTACGAGCAGTACTTC. Translating gives CASSLGSGGGYEQYF.

The chain employs TRBV6-5 and TRBJ2-5, with D perhaps TRBD1 (6 bases). V was trimmed by 0 bases and J by 3 bases, leaving 14 bases between them. The V gene's germline CDR1 is MNHEY and CDR2 SVGAGI. This CDR3 is built from 16 residues. CDR3 bases: TGTGCCAGCAGTTACTCGCCCGGGACAAAAAAAGAGACCCAGTACTTC. Its protein is CASSYSPGTKKETQYF.

This clonotype came up many times. J is TRBJ2-5 and V is TRBV18; no clear D. Germline CDR1 and CDR2: KGHSH and LQKENI. The V end lost 5 bases, the J end lost 4 bases, and 11 bases lay between the germline ends. The length of the CDR3 is 13 residues. CDR3 in DNA: TGTGCCAGCTCATACGGAAACGGAGAGACCCAGTACTTC. Translating it yields CASSYGNGETQYF.

The V gene is TRBV10-3, the J gene TRBJ2-3, with 9 nucleotides matching TRBD1. Germline V CDR1 and CDR2: ENHRY, SYGVKD. CDR3 length equals 16 residues. J was trimmed by 1 base and V by 4 bases; bases with no gene match: 6. DNA for the CDR3: TGTGCCATCAGTGTCCAACGACAGGGGGGCACAGATACGCAGTATTTT. This codes for CAISVQRQGGTDTQYF.

The J gene is TRBJ2-7, the V gene TRBV7-2, with D unresolved. The CDR3 has 14 amino acids. Germline CDR1 SGHTA, CDR2 FQGNSA. V dropped 4 bases and J dropped 4 bases, with 14 bases sitting between them. The CDR3 DNA follows: TGTGCCAGCAGCTCAGGCGCCTTACGGTACGAGCAGTACTTC. Amino acid sequence: CASSSGALRYEQYF.

This clonotype was seen ten or more times. The chain couples TRBV18 to TRBJ1-1, with a weak D call TRBD1 (5 bases). CDR1 is KGHSH, CDR2 LQKENI, per germline. The germline V and J ends were trimmed by 2 bases and 4 bases, with 11 bases remaining between them. There are 14 residues in the CDR3. CDR3 in amino acids: CASSPGGRSTEAFF. The CDR3 nucleotides read TGTGCCAGCTCACCAGGGGGACGTAGCACTGAAGCTTTCTTT.

On this clonotype itself: One junction end disagrees with the germline gene, perhaps due to a read error. V is TRBV7-7 and J is TRBJ1-5; D ambiguous. Germline loops: CDR1 SSHAT, CDR2 FNYEAQ (reference sequence). CDR3 length equals 16 residues. DNA for the CDR3: TGTGCCAGCAGTTTAGTCCTTCGGAGGAGCAATCAGCCCCAGCATTTT. It encodes CASSLVLRRSNQPQHF.

CDR3 DNA: TGTGCCTGGAGTAGTATCCCCGGGGGCTACACCTTC. It is translated as CAWSSIPGGYTF. This chain joins TRBV30 and TRBJ1-2, with no clear D. The ends were cut back, 2 bases at V and 8 bases at J, with 12 bases in the middle. The CDR3 contains 12 residues. CDR1 and CDR2 (germline): GTSNPN, SVGIG (reference sequence).

This clonotype was observed a handful of times. The gene calls are TRBV7-8 and TRBJ2-1; 9 bases are shared with TRBD2. The CDR3 consists of 15 residues. Germline V gene data show CDR1 as SGHVS and CDR2 as FQNEAQ. V gave up 2 bases and J gave up 7 bases; unmatched junction bases: 6. The CDR3 loop is CASSLRASGNNEQFF. In DNA, the CDR3 is TGTGCCAGCAGCTTACGGGCTAGCGGGAATAATGAGCAGTTCTTC.

This clonotype has just a few counts. The V and J genes are TRBV15 and TRBJ2-3; unclear D gene. Trimming took off 0 bases at V and 2 bases at J, with 6 bases between the two ends. This CDR3 has 14 residues. Germline CDR1 is LNHNV and CDR2 is YYDKDF (reference sequence). CDR3 in amino acids: CATSREQYTDTQYF. The CDR3 nucleotides are TGTGCCACCAGCAGAGAACAGTACACAGATACGCAGTATTTT.

This clonotype was detected a few times. The chain recombines TRBV12-3 or TRBV12-4 with TRBJ1-2; no reliable D call. V gave up 3 bases and J gave up 2 bases, with 7 bases separating them. CDR3 size: 13 residues. This CDR3 reads CASSLGMNYGYTF. The CDR3 bases are TGTGCCAGCAGTTTGGGGATGAACTATGGCTACACCTTC.